The present T cell receptor beta chain was sequenced within a study of blood T cell repertoires in COVID-19. Across the whole study: Both acute and convalescent COVID-19 samples were obtained from the United States, Italy and Spain.

Here immunoSEQ multiplex PCR was the method, and the copy in TCRdb shows in-frame clones only, minus some. The top ten clones hold around 12% of a sample with about 240,000 clones, approximately 78% of them seen once. From germline, CDR1 is GTSNPN and CDR2 SVGIG (reference sequence). Trimming stripped 6 bases from V and 7 bases from J, with 12 bases between. The CDR3 extends over 11 amino acids. Specimen: peripheral blood. V and J are TRBV30 and TRBJ1-2, with D possibly being TRBD1 (6 bases). The clonotype comes from a woman between 55 and 75 years old with active or convalescent COVID-19. CDR3 sequence reads: CACHREGGYTF. In DNA form, the CDR3 reads TGTGCCTGCCACAGGGAGGGTGGCTACACCTTC.